The source of this T cell receptor (beta chain) is a study of blood T cell repertoires in COVID-19. The table came from immunoSEQ multiplex PCR; TCRdb's copy has only in-frame clones and leaves some out. Among fewer than 400,000 clones listed, over 85% were seen once. Per germline, CDR1 DFQATT and CDR2 SNEGSKA (reference sequence). V lost 3 bases and J 0 bases, leaving 14 bases between the germline ends. The CDR3 spans 15 residues. The clonotype comes from a woman aged 25 to 45 who had recovered from COVID-19. The specimen sequenced was PBMCs or T cells enriched from blood (not recorded which). V is TRBV20-1 and J is TRBJ1-2; possibly TRBD1 for D (5 bases). The CDR3 nucleotides are TGCAGTGCTAGTCAGGGCCCACACTCTAACTATGGCTACACCTTC. Its protein product is CSASQGPHSNYGYTF.